The sequence of this T cell receptor beta chain was determined in a study of T-cell memory formation after mild COVID-19. Study-wide results and limits: Clones which contracted sat mainly in CM and EM if CD4+, and in EMRA if CD8+. Cross-reactive memory appears to have joined, as suggested by some responding clones showing up in pre-infection memory.

This CDR3 has 12 amino acids. V was clipped by 4 bases and J by 3 bases, with 9 bases between them. Germline loops: CDR1 SQVTM, CDR2 ANQGSEA. Each CDR3 protein gets one entry after TCRdb re-called the 5' RACE reads with MiXCR. This repertoire shows roughly 80,000 distinct CDR3 sequences, approximately 13% found once; its top ten account for 30% to 35%. Worth noting for this clonotype: Its antigen is not identified.

This chain joins TRBV29-1 and TRBJ1-2; D gene uncertain. The sequencing input was PBMCs or a T cell subset sorted from them (not recorded which). This clonotype was obtained from an adult woman who had mild COVID-19 (a few samples of this study predate the infection). Cell type and time point are not known. The DNA for the CDR3 is TGCAGCGTTGTTCGGGGTGACTATGGCTACACCTTC. It encodes CSVVRGDYGYTF.